These 21 T cell receptor beta chains came from one sample sequenced in a study of shared clonotypes between healthy human individuals. The naive CD8 population came from CD45RO-negative cells selected for CCR7, without terminally differentiated effector memory CD45RA+ cells. Some clones are missing from TCRdb's copy, which holds only in-frame ones; the method was immunoSEQ multiplex PCR. Of millions of clones in the sample, 85% to 95% were seen once. The sequenced sample consisted of naive CD8+ T cells from PBMCs. These receptor sequences come from a young man in good health. Some clones in this sample may be carry-over from other donors' samples.

The chain carries TRBV13 and TRBJ2-3, with D perhaps assigned TRBD1 or TRBD2 (5 bases each). With 2 bases removed from V and 0 bases from J, the gap between germline ends came to 12 bases. Germline CDR1 and CDR2: PRHDT and FYEKMQ (reference sequence). The CDR3 totals 16 residues. Here the CDR3 reads CASSLPGQLSTDTQYF. Here the CDR3 DNA reads TGTGCCAGCAGCTTACCGGGGCAACTTAGCACAGATACGCAGTATTTT. Filled out from reference TRBV13 and TRBJ2-3, the complete variable domain reads AAGVIQSPRHLIKEKRETATLKCYPIPRHDTVYWYQQGPGQDPQFLISFYEKMQSDKGSIPDRFSAQQFSDYHSELNMSSLELGDSALYFCASSLPGQLSTDTQYFGPGTRLTVL.

With respect to this clone: The sample has other DNA sequences that encode this CDR3 too. This chain joins TRBV7-8 and TRBJ2-7; D is undetermined. V was cut by 0 bases and J by 4 bases, with 4 bases left in between. The germline gives CDR1 SGHVS, CDR2 FQNEAQ. This CDR3 is 12 amino acids long. The CDR3 is CASSLARYEQYF. DNA for the CDR3: TGTGCCAGCAGCTTAGCTAGATACGAGCAGTACTTC.

V is TRBV27 and J is TRBJ1-2; no clear D. CDR1 and CDR2 (germline): MNHEY, SMNVEV (reference sequence). V lost 3 bases and J lost 4, with 6 bases in between. The CDR3 extends over 12 amino acids. The chain's CDR3 is CASSFPSYGYTF. The CDR3, as DNA: TGTGCCAGCAGTTTCCCCTCCTATGGCTACACCTTC.

This chain links TRBV5-4 with TRBJ2-7; 10 bases fit TRBD2. The junction had 12 bases not matched to a gene; V was cut back by 5 bases and J by 7 bases. This CDR3 has 15 amino acids. Germline V lookup: CDR1 SGHNT, CDR2 YYREEE (reference sequence). CDR3 in DNA: TGTGCCAGCAGAACAGCGGGAGGGAGACTCGAAGAGCAGTACTTC. It encodes CASRTAGGRLEEQYF.

This clone was observed a few times. This rearrangement joins TRBV10-3 to TRBJ1-3, with unresolved D. From germline, CDR1 is ENHRY and CDR2 SYGVKD. This CDR3 comprises 11 residues. Between the trimmed V and J ends, which lost 6 bases and 4 bases, there was a span of 4 bases. This chain's CDR3 is CAIREGNTIYF. The DNA of the CDR3 is TGTGCCATCAGGGAAGGAAACACCATATATTTT.

With regard to this clone: Additional DNA sequences in this sample encode the identical CDR3. The chain recombines TRBV28 with TRBJ2-7; 11 bases line up with TRBD2. Germline V CDR1 and CDR2: MDHEN, SYDVKM. J was trimmed by 3 bases and V by 3 bases; bases with no gene match: 1. This CDR3 comprises 14 residues. In DNA, the CDR3 is TGTGCCAGCAGTTTGGGACTAGCGGTCTACGAGCAGTACTTC. Translating gives CASSLGLAVYEQYF.

This chain connects TRBV27 to TRBJ2-1; the match to TRBD2 covers 10 bases. The germline V gene encodes CDR1 MNHEY and CDR2 SMNVEV (reference sequence). This CDR3 region has 17 residues. V dropped 6 bases and J dropped 7; count of bases not matched to a gene: 15. CDR3 sequence: CASRQTLAGTSANEQFF. The CDR3 DNA is TGTGCCAGCAGACAAACGCTCGCCGGGACTAGCGCGAATGAGCAGTTCTTC.

V gene TRBV7-9 combines with J gene TRBJ2-1, with D perhaps matching TRBD2 (5 bases). The CDR3 spans 15 residues. The germline V gene encodes CDR1 SEHNR and CDR2 FQNEAQ (reference sequence). Trimming shortened V by 2 bases and J by 10 bases, and 18 bases separated the two germline ends. CDR3 amino acids: CASSLPEAASREQFF. For the CDR3, the DNA is TGTGCCAGCAGCTTACCGGAGGCGGCGTCGAGGGAGCAGTTCTTC.

The chain recombines TRBV9 with TRBJ2-7, with 7 bases that match TRBD2. Per germline, CDR1 SGDLS and CDR2 YYNGEE. This CDR3 is 14 amino acids long. J gave up 6 bases and V 4 bases, and 10 bases lay outside the gene matches. CDR3 in amino acids: CASSPGLGGTEQYF. The CDR3 coding sequence is TGTGCCAGCAGCCCGGGACTCGGGGGGACCGAGCAGTACTTC.

The V and J genes are TRBV7-9 and TRBJ2-1; D remains unclear. CDR1 is SEHNR, CDR2 FQNEAQ, per germline (reference sequence). Deletions cut 5 bases from V and 10 bases from J, with 6 bases between. The CDR3 has 10 residues. The CDR3 region has the DNA TGTGCCAGCAGCAATCGGGAGCAGTTCTTC. This translates into CASSNREQFF.

As for this clone: The same CDR3 also results from other DNA sequences found in this sample. This chain uses TRBV6-5 with TRBJ2-2; D not certain. The V and J ends lost 0 bases and 4 bases respectively, with 3 bases between them. CDR1 is MNHEY, CDR2 SVGAGI, per germline. The length of the CDR3 is 13 residues. CDR3 sequence (DNA): TGTGCCAGCAGTTACTCAACCACCGGGGAGCTGTTTTTT. Amino acids: CASSYSTTGELFF.

The chain combines TRBV27 with TRBJ1-1, with D unclear. CDR1 and CDR2 (germline): MNHEY, SMNVEV (reference sequence). The CDR3 sequence is 13 residues long. With 6 bases removed from V and 4 bases from J, the gap between germline ends came to 12 bases. The CDR3 region is CASRVGIATEAFF. The CDR3 DNA reads TGTGCCAGCAGGGTAGGGATTGCCACTGAAGCTTTCTTT.

This chain links TRBV27 with TRBJ2-3; D is unresolved. Trimming took off 3 bases at V and 2 bases at J, with 9 bases between the two ends. The CDR3 extends over 14 amino acids. Germline V gene data show CDR1 as MNHEY and CDR2 as SMNVEV (reference sequence). CDR3 sequence reads: CASSFTVATDTQYF. CDR3 coding DNA: TGTGCCAGCAGTTTCACAGTAGCCACAGATACGCAGTATTTT.

Remarks on this clone: Other DNA variants within this sample encode the same CDR3. The chain links TRBV7-9 to TRBJ2-1; 9 bases fit TRBD2. The germline V gene encodes CDR1 SEHNR and CDR2 FQNEAQ (reference sequence). This CDR3 comprises 14 residues. Germline trimming cut 2 bases from V and 9 bases from J; bases unmatched to any gene: 5. The CDR3 region is CASSLLAGVGEQFF. CDR3 coding DNA: TGTGCCAGCAGCTTATTAGCGGGAGTCGGTGAGCAGTTCTTC.

V gene TRBV4-1 combines with J gene TRBJ1-2; 7 bases match TRBD1. There are 15 residues in the CDR3. With V trimmed by 0 bases and J by 8 bases, 9 bases remained unmatched. The germline V gene encodes CDR1 MGHRA and CDR2 YSYEKL. CDR3 nucleotides: TGCGCCAGCAGCCAAGATCTCGGGACAGTCACCGGCTACACCTTC. Translating gives CASSQDLGTVTGYTF.

The chain employs TRBV4-2 and TRBJ2-1, with TRBD2 identical over 15 bases. The CDR3 is 19 residues long. After removal of 5 bases from V and 4 bases from J, the junction contained 12 bases not matched to a gene. Looked up from germline, CDR1 is LGHNA and CDR2 is YNFKEQ. CDR3 bases: TGTGCCAGCAGCTTTTTCGGACTAGCGGGAGGGCCTTTGTACAATGAGCAGTTCTTC. It is translated as CASSFFGLAGGPLYNEQFF.

V and J are TRBV10-3 and TRBJ1-2; D might be TRBD1 (5 bases). V lost 10 bases, J lost 8 bases, and 17 bases lay in between. The length of the CDR3 is 12 residues. In germline, CDR1 is ENHRY, CDR2 SYGVKD. CDR3 nucleotide sequence: TGTGCCACGCTATGGGGGAGGGACGGCTACACCTTC. Residues: CATLWGRDGYTF.

This chain uses TRBV19 with TRBJ2-1; 7 bases fit TRBD2. Germline CDR1 and CDR2: LNHDA and SQIVND (reference sequence). The trim removed 5 bases at V and 1 base at J, leaving 14 bases unmatched. The CDR3 consists of 18 residues. CDR3 region: CASSLGGGRGLSYNEQFF. In nucleotides, the CDR3 is TGTGCCAGTAGTCTGGGCGGCGGGAGAGGTCTATCCTACAATGAGCAGTTCTTC.

This chain uses TRBV5-1 with TRBJ2-1, with a weak D call TRBD2 (6 bases). The length of the CDR3 is 16 residues. CDR1 and CDR2 (germline): SGHRS, YFSETQ. The V end was cut by 4 bases, the J end by 5 bases, with 19 bases between. Written as DNA, the CDR3 is TGCGCCAGCAGCCCGGCGGACTACAAGACTCACAATGAGCAGTTCTTC. It encodes CASSPADYKTHNEQFF.

A note on this clone: The sample holds other DNA sequences that translate to the same CDR3. The chain recombines TRBV18 with TRBJ2-2, with a tentative D call TRBD1 (6 bases). Germline lookup yields CDR1 KGHSH and CDR2 LQKENI. V shed 0 bases and J shed 1 base, with 9 bases lying between them. This CDR3 spans 16 amino acids. The CDR3 reads CASSPPRGGNTGELFF. The CDR3 DNA is TGTGCCAGCTCACCACCCAGGGGCGGGAACACCGGGGAGCTGTTTTTT. Combining the CDR3 with reference TRBV18 and TRBJ2-2 gives the whole variable domain NAGVMQNPRHLVRRRGQEARLRCSPMKGHSHVYWYRQLPEEGLKFMVYLQKENIIDESGMPKERFSAEFPKEGPSILRIQQVVRGDSAAYFCASSPPRGGNTGELFFGEGSRLTVL.

This sequence joins TRBV29-1 and TRBJ2-1; a weak D match, TRBD2 (6 bases). The germline V gene encodes CDR1 SQVTM and CDR2 ANQGSEA. The V and J ends lost 6 bases and 2 bases respectively, with 17 bases between them. The CDR3 length is 15 residues. This CDR3 is CSVAVGGLTYNEQFF. Here the CDR3 DNA reads TGCAGCGTGGCGGTCGGGGGTTTAACCTACAATGAGCAGTTCTTC.